This is a list of T cell receptor beta chains from one sample in a study of T cells in Graves' hyperthyroidism and ophthalmopathy. TCRdb called the multiplex PCR reads again in MiXCR, with one record for every CDR3 protein. The sample holds about 150,000 distinct CDR3 sequences; about 20% are singletons and the top ten take 60% to 70%. Material for sequencing was blood. The receptors derive from a woman in her 50s with Graves' hyperthyroidism that later progressed to Graves' ophthalmopathy. The CDR3 runs from the conserved cysteine through the conserved F or W. A D gene is named only where the DNA matches it firmly. Not all rows give a size; the values are once, few, many and, for expanded clones, a class.

cdr3_nt | cdr3_aa | d_call | j_call | clone_size | v_call
TGTGCCAGCAGCTTAAAGGCGGCAAGCTCCTATAATTCACCCCTCCACTTT | CASSLKAASSYNSPLHF | NA | TRBJ1-6 | many | TRBV7-8
TGTGCCAGCAGCCAAGATACTTTGGTCGGAGGTGGCAATCAGCCCCAGCATTTT | CASSQDTLVGGGNQPQHF | NA | TRBJ1-5 | few | TRBV4-2
TGTGCCAGCAGTTTCCGGGGGGCGCTTAATGAGCAGTTCTTC | CASSFRGALNEQFF | NA | TRBJ2-1 | few | TRBV27
TGTGCCAGCGGGGGTTCGGGACTGAGCACAGATACGCAGTATTTT | CASGGSGLSTDTQYF | NA | TRBJ2-3 | NA | TRBV2
TGTGCCAGCTCACCACCGGCAGGGGAGAAAGAGACCCAGTACTTC | CASSPPAGEKETQYF | NA | TRBJ2-5 | many | TRBV18
TGTGCCAGCACCCACGTCGGGACACTGTATGGCTACACCTTC | CASTHVGTLYGYTF | NA | TRBJ1-2 | NA | TRBV12-3/TRBV12-4
TGTGCCAGCAGTGAAGCCCAACCCATCTCTGGAAACACCATATATTTT | CASSEAQPISGNTIYF | NA | TRBJ1-3 | many | TRBV6-1
TGTGCCAGCAGCCCAACCCCCCTTTCAGAGACCCAGTACTTC | CASSPTPLSETQYF | NA | TRBJ2-5 | many | TRBV7-3
TGCAGCGTGAAGGGGGCAGTTACGGGCCAAAAACTGTTTTTT | CSVKGAVTGQKLFF | TRBD1 | TRBJ1-4 | many | TRBV29-1
TGTGCCAGCAGCCAAAAGGGGGAAGCTTTCTTT | CASSQKGEAFF | NA | TRBJ1-1 | few | TRBV14
TGTGCCAGCAGCGCCTGGACAGCCAACTCCTACGAGCAGTACTTC | CASSAWTANSYEQYF | NA | TRBJ2-7 | few | TRBV14
TGTGCCAGCAGCTTAAGTTGGGACAGGGGTACCGGGGAGCTGTTTTTT | CASSLSWDRGTGELFF | TRBD1 | TRBJ2-2 | NA | TRBV7-8
TGTGCCAGCTCACTCCACAGTGCAACTAATGAAAAACTGTTTTTT | CASSLHSATNEKLFF | NA | TRBJ1-4 | many | TRBV18
TGCGCCAGCAGCTTGGACGGGGGAAGCTCCTACAATGAGCAGTTCTTC | CASSLDGGSSYNEQFF | NA | TRBJ2-1 | NA | TRBV5-1
TGTGCCAGCAGCCAAGACGCGGGAGTGGCAGATACGCAGTATTTT | CASSQDAGVADTQYF | TRBD2 | TRBJ2-3 | many | TRBV3-1